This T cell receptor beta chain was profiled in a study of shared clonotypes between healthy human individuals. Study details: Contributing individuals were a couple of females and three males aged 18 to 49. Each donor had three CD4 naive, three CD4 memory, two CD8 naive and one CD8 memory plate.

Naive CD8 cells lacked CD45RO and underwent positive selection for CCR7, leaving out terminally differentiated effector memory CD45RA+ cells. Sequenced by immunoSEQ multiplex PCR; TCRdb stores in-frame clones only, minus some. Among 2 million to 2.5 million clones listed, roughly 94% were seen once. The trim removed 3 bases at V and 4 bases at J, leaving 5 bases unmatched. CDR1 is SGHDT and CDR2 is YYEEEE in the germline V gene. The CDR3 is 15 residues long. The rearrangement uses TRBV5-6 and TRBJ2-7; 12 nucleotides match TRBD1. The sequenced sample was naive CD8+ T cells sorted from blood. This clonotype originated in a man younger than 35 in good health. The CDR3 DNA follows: TGTGCCAGCAGCTGGGGGGACAGGGGGCCGTACGAGCAGTACTTC. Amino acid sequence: CASSWGDRGPYEQYF.